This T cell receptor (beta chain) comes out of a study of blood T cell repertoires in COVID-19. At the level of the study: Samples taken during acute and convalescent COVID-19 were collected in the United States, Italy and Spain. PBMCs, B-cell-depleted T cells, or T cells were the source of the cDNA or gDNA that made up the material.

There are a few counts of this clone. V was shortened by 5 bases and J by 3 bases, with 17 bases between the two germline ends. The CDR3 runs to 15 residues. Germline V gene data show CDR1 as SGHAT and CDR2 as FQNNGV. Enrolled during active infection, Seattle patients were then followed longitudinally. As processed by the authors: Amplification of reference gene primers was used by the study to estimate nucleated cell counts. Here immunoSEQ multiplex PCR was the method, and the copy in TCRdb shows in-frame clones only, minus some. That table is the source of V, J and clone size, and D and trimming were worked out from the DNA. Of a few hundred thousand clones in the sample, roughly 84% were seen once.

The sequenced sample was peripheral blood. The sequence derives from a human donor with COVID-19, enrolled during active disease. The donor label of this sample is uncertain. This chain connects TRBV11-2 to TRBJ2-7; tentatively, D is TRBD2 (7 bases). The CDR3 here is CASSPIGGVGYEQYF. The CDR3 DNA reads TGTGCCAGCAGCCCGATAGGGGGGGTGGGCTACGAGCAGTACTTC.